Listed below are T cell receptor beta chains from one sample, sequenced in a study of T cell repertoires and Cas9 in healthy adults. Sequencing used immunoSEQ multiplex PCR; TCRdb keeps in-frame clones, though not all of them. The sample records about 22,000 clones, 85% to 95% being singletons. Source material: CD4+ effector T cells (CD127+, CD25-, CD137-, CD154-) from PBMCs; culture status not recorded. These receptors all stem from a human donor in good health. Both conserved end residues are part of each CDR3. Fields, in order: D gene, V gene, J gene, CDR3 DNA, CDR3 protein. A D gene is named only where the DNA matches it firmly.

>TRBD1|TRBV7-3|TRBJ2-1
TGTGCCAGCAGCTTAATAGGACAGGGCTGGACCTACAATGAGCAGTTCTTC
CASSLIGQGWTYNEQFF
>NA|TRBV6-1|TRBJ1-3
TGTGCCAGCATCGACACCGGTGGTGGAAACACCATATATTTT
CASIDTGGGNTIYF
>TRBD2|TRBV7-2|TRBJ2-5
TGTGCCAGCACCTCACGGGGGGTGGAGACCCAGTACTTC
CASTSRGVETQYF
>NA|TRBV30|TRBJ1-1
TGTGCCTGGGATGGCCCCGAGGGAGCTTTCTTT
CAWDGPEGAFF
>NA|TRBV11-2|TRBJ1-5
TGTGCCAGCAGCACCGACCGGGAGCAGCCCCAGCATTTT
CASSTDREQPQHF
>TRBD1|TRBV7-3|TRBJ1-1
TGTGCCAGCAGCTCACAGGGGCCAGGGACTGAAGCTTTCTTT
CASSSQGPGTEAFF
>NA|TRBV5-4|TRBJ2-5
TGTGCCAGCAGCCAACAGGACCAAGAGACCCAGTACTTC
CASSQQDQETQYF
>NA|TRBV7-9|TRBJ2-5
TGTGCCAGCAGGCACGCTACAGGCTTAGAGACCCAGTACTTC
CASRHATGLETQYF
>NA|TRBV9|TRBJ1-5
TGTGCCAGCAGCGGGACAGCTAAAGATCAGCCCCAGCATTTT
CASSGTAKDQPQHF
>NA|TRBV5-5|TRBJ1-2
TGTGCCAGCAGCTTGGCGCTCAGGCCAGAGCGAGGCTACACCTTC
CASSLALRPERGYTF
>NA|TRBV7-2|TRBJ2-7
TGTGCCAGCAGCCGCCGGACAGACGAGCAGTACTTC
CASSRRTDEQYF
>NA|TRBV19|TRBJ1-2
TGTGCCAGTAACTCGTTCACAGGGTCCAACTATGGCTACACCTTC
CASNSFTGSNYGYTF
>TRBD1|TRBV7-8|TRBJ1-2
TGTGCCAGCAGCTTGCCTTTGGGACAGTGGAACAGCTACACCTTC
CASSLPLGQWNSYTF
>NA|TRBV15|TRBJ2-3
TGTGCCACCAGCAGAGATTACCCAGCGGGCACAGATACGCAGTATTTT
CATSRDYPAGTDTQYF
>TRBD1|TRBV11-3|TRBJ1-2
TGTGCCAGCAGCTCGGACAGGGACCATGGCTACACCTTC
CASSSDRDHGYTF
>NA|TRBV18|TRBJ1-2
TGCGCCAGCTCACCAGAATCTAACTATGGCTACACCTTC
CASSPESNYGYTF
>TRBD2|TRBV7-3|TRBJ2-3
TGTGCCAGCAGCAGACGACTAGCGGCCACAGATACGCAGTATTTT
CASSRRLAATDTQYF
>TRBD1|TRBV25-1|TRBJ2-3
TGTGCCAGCTCACTGGACAGGGGAAGCACAGATACGCAGTATTTT
CASSLDRGSTDTQYF
>NA|TRBV29-1|TRBJ1-2
TGCAGCGCCGAGGGGGTAGCTAACTATGGCTACACCTTC
CSAEGVANYGYTF
>NA|TRBV6-6|TRBJ1-2
TGTGCCAGCAGTTACTACCGGGGGAACAACTATGGCTACACCTTC
CASSYYRGNNYGYTF